These T cell receptor beta chains were read from a single sample in a study of T cell responses to AZD1222 COVID-19 vaccine. Clones were sequenced by immunoSEQ multiplex PCR, and TCRdb holds only the in-frame ones, with some missing. The repertoire holds around 130,000 clones, with around 84% as singletons. This sample comprised peripheral blood, obtained on day 0 of AZD1222 vaccination. The receptor source for this set is an adult in good health. Both conserved end residues are part of each CDR3. The D gene is left open where the match is weak.

j_gene: TRBJ2-2
d_gene: TRBD1
v_gene: TRBV12-5
CDR3aa: CASGLALTTGYTGELFF

j_gene: TRBJ1-1
d_gene: -
v_gene: TRBV29-1
CDR3aa: CSVESVVNTEAFF

j_gene: TRBJ2-2
d_gene: TRBD2
v_gene: TRBV5-1
CDR3aa: CASSLGTSLSGELFF

j_gene: TRBJ2-1
d_gene: TRBD1
v_gene: TRBV2
CDR3aa: CASSEKNRGDEQFF

j_gene: TRBJ2-1
d_gene: -
v_gene: TRBV18
CDR3aa: CASSPTQNNEQFF

j_gene: TRBJ1-5
d_gene: -
v_gene: TRBV27
CDR3aa: CASSYTGLGQPQHF

j_gene: TRBJ1-5
d_gene: -
v_gene: TRBV28
CDR3aa: CASSLGWGNQPQHF

j_gene: TRBJ1-2
d_gene: -
v_gene: TRBV19
CDR3aa: CASSRGGPYGYTF

j_gene: TRBJ1-5
d_gene: -
v_gene: TRBV28
CDR3aa: CASSSPVGRDSNQPQHF

j_gene: TRBJ2-7
d_gene: -
v_gene: TRBV25-1
CDR3aa: CASSGPGLYYEQYF

j_gene: TRBJ1-1
d_gene: -
v_gene: TRBV7-3
CDR3aa: CASSSDRGTTEAFF